These T cell receptor beta chains were read from a single sample in a study of breast tumors, draining lymph nodes, adjacent tissues. In TCRdb, the multiplex PCR reads were re-called with MiXCR into one record per CDR3 protein. The top ten hold 2.2% of the sample, which has around 130,000 distinct CDR3 sequences, approximately 22% seen once. Sequencing input: axillary lymph node tissue. The receptors derive from a female donor with breast cancer. Some clones in this sample may be carry-over from other donors' samples. CDR3s include the opening cysteine and the closing phenylalanine or tryptophan.

v_gene,CDR3aa
TRBV29-1,CSVSVGNTIYF
TRBV12-3/TRBV12-4,CASIVADSGNTIYF
TRBV12-3/TRBV12-4,CASSRQGRYEQYF
TRBV20-1,CSARLIGLAGAREQYF
TRBV2,CASGAGDGPYEQYF
TRBV20-1,CSAMQASGRWNEQFF
TRBV7-8,CASSLATGLISYNEQFF
TRBV5-1,CASSSTSGSNEQFF
TRBV29-1,CSVIQGAYEQYF
TRBV4-1,CASSQGNALAGGPTDTQYF
TRBV20-1,CSARGEGYTF
TRBV27,CASTPLSSYNEQFF
TRBV20-1,CSASSQGRGNTIYF
TRBV29-1,CSVVDSQHTGELFF